The rows below give T cell receptor beta chains drawn from one sample of a study of T cell responses to AZD1222 COVID-19 vaccine. Assay used: immunoSEQ multiplex PCR; TCRdb lists only in-frame clones, some missing. The data hold approximately 50,000 clones, with 65% to 80% observed a single time. Sequencing used peripheral blood, obtained on day 0 of AZD1222 vaccination. The receptors were gathered from an adult in good health. Both conserved end residues are part of each CDR3. The D gene is left open where the match is weak. The size field is filled for only some rows; it gives once, few, many or a size class.

abundance	d_gene	j_gene	v_gene	CDR3nt	CDR3aa
.	TRBD2	TRBJ2-3	TRBV11-2	TGTGCCAGCAGCTCCTCAGGTGCGGGGGGACGAGATACGCAGTATTTT	CASSSSGAGGRDTQYF
.	.	TRBJ1-2	TRBV5-1	TGCGCCAGCAGCTTGGGTGTAGAAAACTATGGCTACACCTTC	CASSLGVENYGYTF
.	.	TRBJ2-7	TRBV14	TGTGCCAGCAGCCAAGTTGGCACCACCTACGAGCAGTACTTC	CASSQVGTTYEQYF
.	TRBD1	TRBJ1-4	TRBV2	TGTGCCAGCGGACCGGACAGGGGAGGTGAAAAACTGTTTTTT	CASGPDRGGEKLFF
few	TRBD1	TRBJ1-5	TRBV5-1	TGCGCCAGCAGCATAGGGGGCCCCAATCAGCCCCAGCATTTT	CASSIGGPNQPQHF
.	.	TRBJ1-6	TRBV27	TGTGCCACTGCCGAACGGAGGAATTCACCCCTCCACTTT	CATAERRNSPLHF
.	TRBD1	TRBJ1-5	TRBV28	TGTGCCAGCAGTTTGACAGGGCCAAATCAGCCCCAGCATTTT	CASSLTGPNQPQHF
once	.	TRBJ1-1	TRBV9	TGTGCCAGCAGCCCCGGGCCTGGGACTGAAGCTTTCTTT	CASSPGPGTEAFF
.	TRBD1	TRBJ2-2	TRBV11-3	TGTGCCAGCAGTCACCGGGACAGGGAAGGCGGGGAGCTGTTTTTT	CASSHRDREGGELFF
.	.	TRBJ2-3	TRBV4-1	TGCGCCAGCAGCCAAGACCTGGCGGCGGATGTGACAGATACGCAGTATTTT	CASSQDLAADVTDTQYF
.	.	TRBJ1-1	TRBV6-5	TGTGCCAGCAGTTACGGGGGACAGAACACTGAAGCTTTCTTT	CASSYGGQNTEAFF
.	TRBD1	TRBJ1-2	TRBV5-1	TGCGCCAGCAGCCGGGGACAGGGGGCCGGTGGCTACACCTTC	CASSRGQGAGGYTF
.	TRBD1	TRBJ2-3	TRBV5-1	TGCGCCAGCAGCCCGGGACAGTACACAGATACGCAGTATTTT	CASSPGQYTDTQYF
.	.	TRBJ1-1	TRBV29-1	TGCAGCGTTGTACAGGGGAACACTGAAGCTTTCTTT	CSVVQGNTEAFF
.	.	TRBJ1-4	TRBV10-1	TGCGCCACCTTCGGTAAGACTAATGAAAAACTGTTTTTT	CATFGKTNEKLFF
.	TRBD2	TRBJ2-5	TRBV4-1	TGCGCCAGCAGCCAAGATAGTAGGGGAGGGGAGACCCAGTACTTC	CASSQDSRGGETQYF
.	.	TRBJ2-3	TRBV28	TGTGCCAGCAGTCTCCTCGCGGGACGAATAATCCGCACAGATACGCAGTATTTT	CASSLLAGRIIRTDTQYF
.	.	TRBJ1-2	TRBV7-8	TGTGCCAGCAGCTTAGGTGGGGGACAAATGATACTGAGGGGCGGCTACACCTTC	CASSLGGGQMILRGGYTF
.	.	TRBJ2-7	TRBV15	TGTGCCACCAGCAGTTTAGGGTTGGCGAATACGGGCGAGCAGTACTTC	CATSSLGLANTGEQYF
.	TRBD1	TRBJ1-2	TRBV24-1	TGTGCCACCAGTGCCACCGGGGACAGGGATGAGAATGGCTACACCTTC	CATSATGDRDENGYTF
.	.	TRBJ1-1	TRBV28	TGTGCCAGCAGTTCCGTCACTGAAGCTTTCTTT	CASSSVTEAFF
once	TRBD1	TRBJ2-1	TRBV18	TGTGCCAGCTCAACTGGACAGGGAGCCTACAATGAGCAGTTCTTC	CASSTGQGAYNEQFF
.	TRBD2	TRBJ2-7	TRBV7-2	TGTGCCAGCAGCTCACCGGGACTAGCGGGACCCGCCTACGAGCAGTACTTC	CASSSPGLAGPAYEQYF
.	.	TRBJ1-4	TRBV6-5	TGTGCCGTAACTAGGGGGGATACTAATGAAAAACTGTTTTTT	CAVTRGDTNEKLFF
.	.	TRBJ1-5	TRBV6-4	TGTGCCAGCAGTGAAGGGAGCAATCAGCCCCAGCATTTT	CASSEGSNQPQHF
.	.	TRBJ1-1	TRBV14	TGTGCCAGCAGCCAAGAATCACGAAACACTGAAGCTTTCTTT	CASSQESRNTEAFF
.	.	TRBJ1-2	TRBV7-2	TGTGCCAGCAGCCCCCCAGTCGATGGCTACACCTTC	CASSPPVDGYTF
.	.	TRBJ1-2	TRBV19	TGTGCCAGTAGTATACAGGGGAACTATGGCTACACCTTC	CASSIQGNYGYTF
.	TRBD2	TRBJ2-3	TRBV5-1	TGCGCCAGCAGATCGTCGAGCGGGGGGGCTCTAAATACGCAGTATTTT	CASRSSSGGALNTQYF
.	.	TRBJ2-1	TRBV7-2	TGTGCCAGCAGCTCCGGTGCCAAGCAGTTCTTC	CASSSGAKQFF
once	TRBD1	TRBJ1-2	TRBV29-1	TGCAGCGTTGAGGGACAGCCTAACTATGGCTACACCTTC	CSVEGQPNYGYTF
.	TRBD2	TRBJ2-3	TRBV9	TGTGCCAGCAGCGGTAGCGGGATTTTCGGAGATACGCAGTATTTT	CASSGSGIFGDTQYF
once	.	TRBJ2-5	TRBV25-1	TGTGCCAGCAGTGGTCAAGAGACCCAGTACTTC	CASSGQETQYF
.	.	TRBJ2-5	TRBV3-1/TRBV3-2	TGTGCCAGCAGCCAAGCGGTGGGAGGAGAGACCCAGTACTTC	CASSQAVGGETQYF
.	TRBD2	TRBJ2-2	TRBV7-2	TGTGCCAGCAGTATAGCGGGGCCGGGTAACACCGGGGAGCTGTTTTTT	CASSIAGPGNTGELFF
.	.	TRBJ1-5	TRBV19	TGTGCCAGTAGTATTATACAGGGTTTGCGTCAGCCCCAGCATTTT	CASSIIQGLRQPQHF
.	.	TRBJ2-3	TRBV9	TGTGCCAGCAGCGTAACTCCAACAGATACGCAGTATTTT	CASSVTPTDTQYF
few	TRBD1	TRBJ1-1	TRBV3-1/TRBV3-2	TGTGCCAGCAGCCTAGGGACAGGGTTCACTGAAGCTTTCTTT	CASSLGTGFTEAFF
.	.	TRBJ1-6	TRBV2	TGTGCCAGCAGTGAAGCGTGGCCAGCAAATTCACCCCTCCACTTT	CASSEAWPANSPLHF
.	.	TRBJ2-2	TRBV28	TGTGCCAGTAAAACTGGGAACACCGGGGAGCTGTTTTTT	CASKTGNTGELFF
.	.	TRBJ2-7	TRBV29-1	TGCAGCGTTGGAGTAGGGGCCTACGAGCAGTACTTC	CSVGVGAYEQYF
.	.	TRBJ2-7	TRBV2	TGTGCCAGCAGTTACAGACGATCTCGGGACGAGCAGTACTTC	CASSYRRSRDEQYF
once	TRBD1	TRBJ2-3	TRBV28	TGTGCCAGCAGTGGGGGGACAGGGTCAGGTACGCAGTATTTT	CASSGGTGSGTQYF
.	.	TRBJ2-7	TRBV7-8	TGTGCCAGCAGCCCCCGATCCCCAGGGGCCTCTTACGAGCAGTACTTC	CASSPRSPGASYEQYF
.	TRBD2	TRBJ2-1	TRBV11-1	TGTGCCAGCAGCTTAGGGGGACTAGCGGGAGCGCATGAGCAGTTCTTC	CASSLGGLAGAHEQFF
few	.	TRBJ2-1	TRBV6-4	TGTGCCAGCAGTGAAAGCCCGGACTCCTACAATGAGCAGTTCTTC	CASSESPDSYNEQFF
.	.	TRBJ2-5	TRBV7-9	TGTGCCAGCAGCTCCACAGAGGCAGAGACCCAGTACTTC	CASSSTEAETQYF
.	.	TRBJ1-4	TRBV2	TGTGCCAGCATGAGGACAACTAATGAAAAACTGTTTTTT	CASMRTTNEKLFF